The 24 T cell receptor beta chains in this list originate from one sample, sequenced in a study of T-cell reconstitution after alpha-beta-depleted transplantation in children. Researchers prepared the TCRbeta library using unique molecular identifiers, the study reports. TCRdb reprocessed the PCR reads with MiXCR, giving one entry per CDR3 protein. The profile shows roughly 160,000 distinct CDR3 sequences, over 8.5% of them singletons. The specimen was PBMCs, collected before TCRalphabeta/CD19-depleted stem cell transplant. The receptors come from a boy younger than 10 with acute myeloid leukemia, due to receive a stem cell transplant.

The table lists this clonotype with many counts. V usage is TRBV5-1 and J usage is TRBJ2-5, with 8 bases identical to TRBD1. J gave up 4 bases and V 4 bases, and 9 bases lay outside the gene matches. Germline CDR1 reads SGHRS; CDR2 reads YFSETQ. This CDR3 has 15 amino acids. The CDR3 DNA is TGCGCCAGCAGCCGTCCGGACAGGGAAGGAGAGACCCAGTACTTC. It specifies CASSRPDREGETQYF.

This clonotype was detected many times. J is TRBJ2-1 and V is TRBV30; 11 positions match TRBD2. Germline trimming cut 4 bases from V and 4 bases from J; bases unmatched to any gene: 9. The CDR3 spans 16 residues. Germline values: CDR1 GTSNPN, CDR2 SVGIG (reference sequence). The CDR3 DNA reads as TGTGCCTGGATGGTTAGCGGGAGGGCCCGATACAATGAGCAGTTCTTC. The encoded protein is CAWMVSGRARYNEQFF.

This clonotype was seen a handful of times. This chain links TRBV6-1 with TRBJ1-4, with D possibly TRBD1 on 5 matching bases. The germline CDR1 and CDR2 sequences are MNHNS and SASEGT. CDR3 length: 15 amino acids. Trimming cost V 5 bases and J 0 bases, with 10 bases left between them. As DNA, the CDR3 is TGTGCCAGCAGTCCCGGACACTCAACTAATGAAAAACTGTTTTTT. This encodes CASSPGHSTNEKLFF.

This clonotype was detected ten times or more. The chain is built from TRBV12-3 or TRBV12-4 and TRBJ2-7; the match to TRBD1 covers 7 bases. Unmatched junction bases numbered 8, after V lost 4 bases and J lost 2 bases. CDR3 size: 15 residues. CDR3 sequence (DNA): TGTGCCAGCAGTTCACAGGGGCAAAGGGCCTACGAGCAGTACTTC. Amino acids: CASSSQGQRAYEQYF.

There are many counts of this clonotype. The genes are TRBV6-5 and TRBJ2-5; tentative D call: TRBD2 (6 bases). In germline, CDR1 is MNHEY, CDR2 SVGAGI. This CDR3 spans 14 amino acids. Trimming cost V 4 bases and J 1 base, with 10 bases left between them. CDR3 nucleotide sequence: TGTGCCAGCAGTTGGGGGGACCTCCAAGAGACCCAGTACTTC. Amino acids: CASSWGDLQETQYF.

By sample fraction, this clonotype is medium-sized (0.01 to 0.1%). The gene calls are TRBV11-2 and TRBJ1-4; possible D gene TRBD1, 6 bases. From germline, CDR1 is SGHAT and CDR2 FQNNGV. V lost 5 bases and J lost 4, with 14 bases in between. This CDR3 comprises 15 residues. CDR3 loop: CASSPVGAFNEKLFF. CDR3 DNA sequence: TGTGCCAGCAGCCCCGTGGGGGCGTTTAATGAAAAACTGTTTTTT.

This clonotype was counted at least ten times. V usage is TRBV20-1 and J usage is TRBJ2-7; D gene unclear. CDR3 size: 11 residues. From germline, CDR1 is DFQATT and CDR2 SNEGSKA (reference sequence). The CDR3 here is CRASRSYEQYF. CDR3 DNA: TGCAGGGCCAGTAGGTCCTACGAGCAGTACTTC.

The sample holds a few counts of this clonotype. CDR3 residues: CASSYSKLAEDYEQYF. CDR3 nucleotides: TGTGCCAGCAGTTACTCGAAATTAGCGGAGGACTACGAGCAGTACTTC. The chain recombines TRBV6-2 or TRBV6-3 with TRBJ2-7; weak D call: TRBD2 (6 bases). Germline V gene sequence: CDR1 MNHEY, CDR2 SVGEGT. V was trimmed by 0 bases and J by 3 bases, leaving 15 bases between them. CDR3 length: 16 residues.

This clonotype was seen a single time. The chain joins TRBV30 to TRBJ1-1; 7 bases agree with TRBD1. J was trimmed by 6 bases and V by 0 bases; bases with no gene match: 7. From germline, CDR1 is GTSNPN and CDR2 SVGIG (reference sequence). The CDR3 is made up of 14 amino acids. The CDR3 region has the DNA TGTGCCTGGAGTGTAAGACAGGGAGGCGCTGAAGCTTTCTTT. This encodes CAWSVRQGGAEAFF. Full variable domain (remainder filled in from reference TRBV30 and TRBJ1-1): SQTIHQWPATLVQPVGSPLSLECTVEGTSNPNLYWYRQAAGRGLQLLFYSVGIGQISSEVPQNLSASRPQDRQFILSSKKLLLSDSGFYLCAWSVRQGGAEAFFGQGTRLTVV.

Comments on this clonotype: Possible read error: a much larger clone is one base away. The genes are TRBV20-1 and TRBJ2-3; D might be TRBD2 (6 bases). Germline V CDR1 and CDR2: DFQATT, SNEGSKA (reference sequence). CDR3 length equals 19 residues. The CDR3 DNA reads as TGCTGTGCTGGGATCCCCCCCCTCGGGAGTGAGGGGAGCACAGATACGCAGTATTTT. As protein: CCAGIPPLGSEGSTDTQYF.

This clonotype showed up many times. The rearrangement joins TRBV12-3 or TRBV12-4 to TRBJ2-3; D is ambiguous. The CDR3 covers 13 residues. V dropped 3 bases and J dropped 5 bases, with 9 bases sitting between them. The CDR3 region is CASSFPVEDTQYF. Written as DNA, the CDR3 is TGTGCCAGCAGTTTTCCCGTGGAAGATACGCAGTATTTT.

As concerns this clonotype: A much larger clone is a single base away; this may be a read error. V and J are TRBV7-8 and TRBJ1-2, with no clear D. The CDR3 is made up of 13 amino acids. Germline assignment: CDR1 SGHVS and CDR2 FQNEAQ. CDR3 in DNA: TGTGCCAGCAGCCAAAATCTCAACTATGGCTACCCCTTC. This gives the protein CASSQNLNYGYPF.

Many counts were recorded for this clonotype. The chain is built from TRBV6-2 or TRBV6-3 and TRBJ1-1, with D possibly matching TRBD1 (6 bases). This CDR3 has 13 residues. CDR1 is MNHEY and CDR2 is SVGEGT in the germline V gene. Trimming shortened V by 7 bases and J by 4 bases, and 13 bases separated the two germline ends. CDR3 bases: TGTGCCAGCACCCCCGGAGGGGGCACTGAAGCTTTCTTT. Translation: CASTPGGGTEAFF.

This clonotype was counted ten times or more. J is TRBJ2-3 and V is TRBV11-3; 7 nucleotides agree with TRBD1. The CDR3 loop spans 13 amino acids. Germline lookup yields CDR1 SGHNT and CDR2 YENEEA. J was trimmed by 4 bases and V by 5 bases; bases with no gene match: 3. For the CDR3, the DNA is TGTGCCAGCAGCCTTGGGACAGCAGATACGCAGTATTTT. This codes for CASSLGTADTQYF. Full variable domain (rest looked up from reference TRBV11-3 and TRBJ2-3): EAGVVQSPRYKIIEKKQPVAFWCNPISGHNTLYWYLQNLGQGPELLIRYENEEAVDDSQLPKDRFSAERLKGVDSTLKIQPAELGDSAVYLCASSLGTADTQYFGPGTRLTVL.

A few counts support this clonotype. This rearrangement joins TRBV13 to TRBJ2-5; 11 bases are shared with TRBD2. Trimming took 3 bases from V and 2 from J; bases not matched to a gene: 2. This CDR3 comprises 15 residues. Germline CDR1 is PRHDT and CDR2 is FYEKMQ (reference sequence). CDR3 nucleotides: TGTGCCAGCAGCTTCCTAGCGGGAGGACAAGAGACCCAGTACTTC. Translation gives CASSFLAGGQETQYF.

In this sample, this clonotype turned up many times. This chain uses TRBV10-3 with TRBJ2-6, with D tentatively TRBD1 (6 bases). Trimming took off 6 bases at V and 0 bases at J, with 6 bases between the two ends. Looked up from germline, CDR1 is ENHRY and CDR2 is SYGVKD. The CDR3 is made up of 14 amino acids. The CDR3 loop is CAIRQGSGANVLTF. DNA of the CDR3: TGTGCCATCAGACAGGGCTCTGGGGCCAACGTCCTGACTTTC.

Turning to this clonotype: A read error is possible here, since a much larger clone lies one base away. The chain links TRBV10-3 to TRBJ1-5; possible D gene TRBD1, 5 bases. The CDR3 consists of 18 residues. CDR1 and CDR2 from the germline V gene are ENHRY and SYGVKD. V shed 5 bases and J shed 4 bases, with 24 bases lying between them. The CDR3 sequence is CAISLDTWGRGPNQPQHF. CDR3 sequence (DNA): TGTGCCATCAGTTTAGATACCTGGGGGAGAGGCCCGAATCAGCCCCAGCATTTT.

This clonotype was detected ten times or more. The CDR3 protein is CASSSLRMGLAGGLVADTQYF. In nucleotides, the CDR3 is TGCGCCAGCAGCTCCCTACGAATGGGACTAGCGGGGGGGCTAGTAGCAGATACGCAGTATTTT. The J gene is TRBJ2-3, the V gene TRBV5-1; the match to TRBD2 covers 16 bases. Germline CDR1 SGHRS, CDR2 YFSETQ. CDR3 length equals 21 residues. With 3 bases clipped from V and 4 bases from J, the junction kept 17 bases outside the gene matches.

This clonotype was counted at least ten times. The gene calls are TRBV29-1 and TRBJ2-1, with D hard to call. V lost 3 bases and J lost 9, with 12 bases in between. CDR3 length: 12 residues. Germline V CDR1 and CDR2: SQVTM, ANQGSEA. CDR3: CSVDIRKPEQFF. In DNA, the CDR3 is TGCAGCGTTGATATTAGGAAACCTGAGCAGTTCTTC.

As for this clonotype: This sequence may be a read error, since a much larger clone differs from it by one base. V and J are TRBV14 and TRBJ1-2, with D hard to call. The CDR3 runs to 13 residues. From germline, CDR1 is SGHDN and CDR2 FVKESK. CDR3 residues: CASSLWTSYGYPF. The CDR3 DNA sequence: TGTGCCAGCAGCCTTTGGACCAGCTATGGCTACCCCTTC.

This clonotype was observed many times. This chain links TRBV12-3 or TRBV12-4 with TRBJ1-1; a possible D gene is TRBD1 (6 bases). Trimming cost V 1 base and J 8 bases, with 11 bases left between them. The CDR3 extends over 13 amino acids. CDR3 in DNA: TGTGCCAGCAGTTTAGAAGGGGGGTGGGAAGCTTTCTTT. Amino acids: CASSLEGGWEAFF.

J is TRBJ1-1 and V is TRBV7-9; perhaps TRBD1 as D (5 bases). In germline, CDR1 is SEHNR, CDR2 FQNEAQ (reference sequence). The length of the CDR3 is 13 residues. V was clipped by 0 bases and J by 8 bases, with 10 bases between them. The CDR3 region is CASSLAGTSEAFF. The CDR3 DNA sequence: TGTGCCAGCAGCTTAGCGGGGACGTCGGAAGCTTTCTTT.

As to this clonotype: A much larger clone sits a single nucleotide away, making a read error possible. The chain links TRBV9 to TRBJ2-1, with 7 bases matching TRBD2. There are 16 residues in the CDR3. Trimming removed 4 bases from V and 8 bases from J; junction bases left unmatched: 15. Germline CDR1 and CDR2: SGDLS and YYNGEE. DNA for the CDR3: TGTGCCAGCAGCCCCCGGGCTAGCGGAGGGAGCCATGAGCAGTTCTTC. Residues: CASSPRASGGSHEQFF.

This chain uses TRBV28 with TRBJ2-1, with 7 bases lining up with TRBD1. This CDR3 comprises 16 residues. Germline assignment: CDR1 MDHEN and CDR2 SYDVKM. After removal of 4 bases from V and 7 bases from J, the junction contained 13 bases not matched to a gene. CDR3 nucleotides: TGTGCCAGCAGTTCCCTAACAGGGGATGGGATAAATGAGCAGTTCTTC. Its translation is CASSSLTGDGINEQFF.